Listed here is a single T cell receptor (beta chain). Its antigen is not known. The record originates from a study of T cells in localized non-small cell lung cancer. Study findings and constraints: A median of about 58 of the top 100 tumor clones appeared in adjacent lung, which was paired and uninvolved. Sequence data derive from only one tumor region, so heterogeneity remains possible. Higher adjacent-lung clonality was associated with shorter survival. Uninvolved adjacent lung had the highest recorded T cell clonality, with tumor below it.

CDR3 size: 13 residues. Trimming stripped 6 bases from V and 4 bases from J, with 12 bases between. Germline CDR1 is ENHRY and CDR2 is SYGVKD. Some clones are missing from TCRdb's copy, which holds only in-frame ones; the method was immunoSEQ multiplex PCR. This table has tens of thousands of clones, 90% appearing once. This receptor was identified in a woman between 35 and 70 years old with stage I lung adenocarcinoma. The chain employs TRBV10-3 and TRBJ1-2; tentatively, D is TRBD1 (6 bases). The sequencing used peripheral blood, collected before any cancer treatment. The CDR3 sequence is CAISGGAAYGYTF. The CDR3 DNA is TGTGCCATCAGCGGGGGGGCAGCCTATGGCTACACCTTC.